The 7 T cell receptor beta chains below come from one sample, sequenced in a study of blood T cell repertoires in COVID-19. Only in-frame clones appear in the TCRdb table, and some are missing; sequencing was by immunoSEQ multiplex PCR. This table holds under 300,000 clones, around 81% found once. Source material: peripheral blood. The receptor source for this set is a woman between 55 and 75 years old with active or convalescent COVID-19.

The genes are TRBV6-5 and TRBJ1-5, with 11 bases fitting TRBD1. The germline gives CDR1 MNHEY, CDR2 SVGAGI. V shed 4 bases and J 6 bases; nucleotides not matched to a gene: 5. The CDR3 is made up of 15 amino acids. In DNA form, the CDR3 reads TGTGCCAGCAGTTTGGACAGGGGGCACGGTCAGCCCCAGCATTTT. Protein product: CASSLDRGHGQPQHF.

The chain couples TRBV28 to TRBJ2-6; D possibly corresponds to TRBD1 (6 bases). This CDR3 comprises 15 residues. Germline CDR1 reads MDHEN; CDR2 reads SYDVKM. The V and J ends lost 4 bases and 2 bases respectively, with 9 bases between them. DNA of the CDR3: TGTGCCAGCAGTTCTCAGGGGACTGGGGCCAACGTCCTGACTTTC. It specifies CASSSQGTGANVLTF.

This chain links TRBV19 with TRBJ1-2, with 11 bases identical to TRBD1. With V trimmed by 5 bases and J by 7 bases, 9 bases remained unmatched. Germline-derived CDR1 and CDR2 are LNHDA and SQIVND (reference sequence). The CDR3 contains 15 residues. The CDR3 is CASSPRDRGGFGYTF. Here the CDR3 DNA reads TGTGCCAGTAGTCCCAGGGACAGGGGGGGTTTTGGCTACACCTTC.

The chain links TRBV6-4 to TRBJ2-7; D may be TRBD1 (6 bases). This CDR3 has 12 amino acids. V was trimmed by 4 bases and J by 5 bases, leaving 9 bases between them. Per the germline V gene, CDR1 is MRHNA and CDR2 is SNTAGT. The CDR3 loop is CASSAYRDEQYV. For the CDR3, the DNA is TGTGCCAGCAGTGCTTACAGGGACGAGCAGTACGTC.

The chain employs TRBV6-5 and TRBJ2-7, with TRBD1 matching 9 bases. The CDR3 has 16 residues. The germline gives CDR1 MNHEY, CDR2 SVGAGI. This CDR3 is CASSYPRTGESCEQYV. The CDR3 coding sequence is TGTGCCAGCAGTTACCCCCGGACAGGGGAGTCCTGCGAGCAGTACGTC.

J is TRBJ2-7 and V is TRBV19, with TRBD1 identical over 9 bases. Germline values: CDR1 LNHDA, CDR2 SQIVND (reference sequence). The CDR3 is 14 residues long. J lost 5 bases, V lost 4 bases, and 6 bases had no gene match. The CDR3 loop reads CASSTDRGRNEQYV. Written as DNA, the CDR3 is TGTGCCAGTAGTACCGACAGGGGGAGGAACGAGCAGTACGTC.

This clone was observed once. The V and J genes are TRBV5-6 and TRBJ2-7; the match to TRBD1 covers 10 bases. Germline CDR1 reads SGHDT; CDR2 reads YYEEEE. The CDR3 consists of 15 residues. Germline trimming cut 5 bases from V and 7 bases from J; bases unmatched to any gene: 12. The CDR3 DNA reads as TGTGCCAGCAGGGGGGGACAGGGGCCAGAGGGTGAGCAGTACGTC. Residues: CASRGGQGPEGEQYV.